The following is a T cell receptor (beta chain) sequence with its context. Antigen: not known. The data derive from a study of T cells in Graves' hyperthyroidism and ophthalmopathy. About the study: It was at initial diagnosis, before any treatment, that peripheral blood was collected. Study results and caveats: A model using 13 V-J features told ophthalmopathy apart from stable hyperthyroidism.

The CDR3 contains 15 residues. V was cut by 6 bases and J by 0 bases, with 15 bases left in between. Per germline, CDR1 MNHEY and CDR2 SVGEGT. For the diagnoses, clinical symptoms, serum thyroxine and TRAb, thyroid ultrasound and orbital computed tomography were used. Amplification of TCR beta CDR3 regions used RNA as the template. HTBI primers were used for first-round RT-PCR of the TCR CDR3. TCRdb analysed the multiplex PCR reads with MiXCR anew, one entry per CDR3 protein. The sample lists over 90,000 distinct CDR3 sequences, 47% occurring once. The rearrangement uses TRBV6-2 or TRBV6-3 and TRBJ2-7, with D maybe TRBD2 (6 bases). The material sequenced was blood. The origin of this receptor is a man in his forties or fifties with Graves' hyperthyroidism. The DNA of the CDR3 is TGTGCCAGCAGCCCGAGCGGGTGGAACTCCTACGAGCAGTACTTC. Translation gives CASSPSGWNSYEQYF.